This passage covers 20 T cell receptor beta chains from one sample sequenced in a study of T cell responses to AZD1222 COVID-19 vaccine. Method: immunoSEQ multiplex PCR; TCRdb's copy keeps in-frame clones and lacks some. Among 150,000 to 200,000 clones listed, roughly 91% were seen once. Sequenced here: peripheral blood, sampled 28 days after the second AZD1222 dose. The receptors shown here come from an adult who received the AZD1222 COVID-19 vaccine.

As DNA, the CDR3 is TGTGCCAGCAGTCCACTAGGCCCCGGGGCGGTGGGCACCTTC. It specifies CASSPLGPGAVGTF. V and J are TRBV28 and TRBJ1-2; D possibly corresponds to TRBD1 (5 bases). This CDR3 region has 14 residues. Trimming removed 5 bases from V and 13 bases from J, with 23 bases in between. Germline V gives CDR1 MDHEN, CDR2 SYDVKM.

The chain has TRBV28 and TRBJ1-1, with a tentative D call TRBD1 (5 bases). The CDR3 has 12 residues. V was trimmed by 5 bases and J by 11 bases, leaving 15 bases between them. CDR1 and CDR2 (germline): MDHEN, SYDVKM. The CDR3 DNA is TGTGCCAGCAGTCCTTCAGGGTTGGTTGCTTTCTTT. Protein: CASSPSGLVAFF. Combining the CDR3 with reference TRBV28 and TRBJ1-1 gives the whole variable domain DVKVTQSSRYLVKRTGEKVFLECVQDMDHENMFWYRQDPGLGLRLIYFSYDVKMKEKGDIPEGYSVSREKKERFSLILESASTNQTSMYLCASSPSGLVAFFGQGTRLTVV.

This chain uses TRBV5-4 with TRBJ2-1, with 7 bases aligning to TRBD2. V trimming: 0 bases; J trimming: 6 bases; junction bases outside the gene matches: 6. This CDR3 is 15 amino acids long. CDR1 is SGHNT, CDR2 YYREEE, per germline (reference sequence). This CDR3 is CASSLDIASGNEQFF. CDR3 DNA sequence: TGTGCCAGCAGCTTGGATATAGCTAGCGGCAATGAGCAGTTCTTC.

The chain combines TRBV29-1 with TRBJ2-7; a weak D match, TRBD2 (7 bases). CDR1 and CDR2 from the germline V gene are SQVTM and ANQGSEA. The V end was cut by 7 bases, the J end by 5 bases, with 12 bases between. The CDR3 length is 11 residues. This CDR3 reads CSAGEGDEQYF. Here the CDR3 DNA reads TGCAGCGCGGGGGAGGGGGACGAGCAGTACTTC.

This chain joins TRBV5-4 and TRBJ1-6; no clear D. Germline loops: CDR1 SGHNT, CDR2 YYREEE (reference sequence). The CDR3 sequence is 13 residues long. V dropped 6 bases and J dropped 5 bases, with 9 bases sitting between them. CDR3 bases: TGTGCCAGCACCACCCCCAATAATTCACCCCTCCACTTT. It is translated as CASTTPNNSPLHF.

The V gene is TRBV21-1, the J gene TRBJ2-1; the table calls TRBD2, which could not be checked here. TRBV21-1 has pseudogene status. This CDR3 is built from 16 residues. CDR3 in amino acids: CASRTKGGSPYNEQFF. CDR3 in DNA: TGTGCCAGCAGAACAAAGGGAGGTAGCCCCTACAATGAGCAGTTCTTC.

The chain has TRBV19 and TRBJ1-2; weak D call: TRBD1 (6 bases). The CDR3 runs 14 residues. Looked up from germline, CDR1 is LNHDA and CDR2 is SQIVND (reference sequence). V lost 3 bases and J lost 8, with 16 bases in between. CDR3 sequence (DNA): TGTGCCAGTAGTATCCCCGCCAGGGGAGACGGCTACACCTTC. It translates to CASSIPARGDGYTF.

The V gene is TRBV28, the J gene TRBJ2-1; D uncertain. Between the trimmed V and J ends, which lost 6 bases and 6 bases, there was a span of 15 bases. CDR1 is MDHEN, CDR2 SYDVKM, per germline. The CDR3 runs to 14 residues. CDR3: CASSPPLGVNEQFF. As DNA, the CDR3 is TGTGCCAGCAGCCCCCCCCTAGGTGTCAATGAGCAGTTCTTC.

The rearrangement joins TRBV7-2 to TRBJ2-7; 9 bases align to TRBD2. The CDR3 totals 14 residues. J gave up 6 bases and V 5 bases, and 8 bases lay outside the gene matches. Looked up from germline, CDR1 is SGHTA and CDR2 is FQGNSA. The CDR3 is CASSAGTSSPEQYF. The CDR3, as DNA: TGTGCCAGCAGCGCCGGGACTAGCTCGCCCGAGCAGTACTTC.

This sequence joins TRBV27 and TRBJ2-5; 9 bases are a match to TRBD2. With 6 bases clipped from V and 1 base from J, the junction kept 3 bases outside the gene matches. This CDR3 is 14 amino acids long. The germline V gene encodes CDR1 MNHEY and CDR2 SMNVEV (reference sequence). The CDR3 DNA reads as TGTGCCAGCAGACCTAGCGGGGTCCAAGAGACCCAGTACTTC. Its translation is CASRPSGVQETQYF.

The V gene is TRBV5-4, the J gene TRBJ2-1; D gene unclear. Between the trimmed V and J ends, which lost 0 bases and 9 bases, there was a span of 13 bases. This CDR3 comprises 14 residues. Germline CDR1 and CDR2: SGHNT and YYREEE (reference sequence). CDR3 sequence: CASSLGGLRTEQFF. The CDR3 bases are TGTGCCAGCAGCTTGGGGGGTCTTCGGACTGAGCAGTTCTTC.

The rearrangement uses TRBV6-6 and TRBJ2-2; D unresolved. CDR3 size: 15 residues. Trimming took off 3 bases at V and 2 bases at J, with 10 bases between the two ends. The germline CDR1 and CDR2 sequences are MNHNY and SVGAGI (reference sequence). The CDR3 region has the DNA TGTGCCAGCAGTTATTTAGTCCCTAACACCGGGGAGCTGTTTTTT. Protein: CASSYLVPNTGELFF.

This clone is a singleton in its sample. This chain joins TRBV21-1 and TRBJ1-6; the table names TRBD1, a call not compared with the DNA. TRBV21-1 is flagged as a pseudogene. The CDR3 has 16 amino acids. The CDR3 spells CASSSPDRRKNSPLHF. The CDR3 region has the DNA TGTGCCAGCAGCAGCCCGGACAGGCGAAAGAATTCACCCCTCCACTTT.

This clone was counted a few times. The CDR3 DNA follows: TGTGCCAGCAGCCAAACTACAGGGGGCTGGGATTCACCCCTCCACTTT. It yields the protein CASSQTTGGWDSPLHF. V gene TRBV4-2 combines with J gene TRBJ1-6; 9 bases align to TRBD1. The V and J ends lost 2 bases and 8 bases, in that order; junction bases with no gene match: 7. The CDR3 length is 16 residues. Germline V gene data show CDR1 as LGHNA and CDR2 as YNFKEQ.

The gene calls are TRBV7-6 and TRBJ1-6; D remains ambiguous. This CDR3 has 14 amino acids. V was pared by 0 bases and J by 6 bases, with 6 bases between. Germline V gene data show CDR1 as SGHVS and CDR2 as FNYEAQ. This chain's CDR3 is CASSLADSNSPLHF. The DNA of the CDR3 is TGTGCCAGCAGCTTAGCAGATTCTAATTCACCCCTCCACTTT.

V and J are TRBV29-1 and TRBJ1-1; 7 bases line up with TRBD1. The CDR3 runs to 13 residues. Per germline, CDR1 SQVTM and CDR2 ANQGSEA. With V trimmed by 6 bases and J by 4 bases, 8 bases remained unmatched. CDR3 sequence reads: CSVSTGVGTEAFF. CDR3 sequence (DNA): TGCAGCGTGTCTACAGGGGTGGGCACTGAAGCTTTCTTT.

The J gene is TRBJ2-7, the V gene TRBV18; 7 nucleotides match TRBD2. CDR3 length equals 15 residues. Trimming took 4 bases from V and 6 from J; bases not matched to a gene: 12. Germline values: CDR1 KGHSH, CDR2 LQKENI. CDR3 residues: CASSQRDALQSEQYF. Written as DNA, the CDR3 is TGTGCCAGCTCACAGCGGGACGCCCTTCAATCCGAGCAGTACTTC.

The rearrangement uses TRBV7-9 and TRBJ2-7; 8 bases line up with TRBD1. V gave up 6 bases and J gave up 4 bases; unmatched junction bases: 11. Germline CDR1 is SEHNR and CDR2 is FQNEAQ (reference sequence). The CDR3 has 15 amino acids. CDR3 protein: CASSSRQGLGYEQYF. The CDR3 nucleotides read TGTGCCAGCAGTAGCCGACAGGGGCTGGGGTACGAGCAGTACTTC.

The CDR3 here is CASSPKSTGWGYEQYF. The CDR3 bases are TGTGCCAGCTCACCAAAATCGACAGGTTGGGGCTACGAGCAGTACTTC. This chain links TRBV18 with TRBJ2-7; possibly TRBD1 for D (6 bases). Per the germline V gene, CDR1 is KGHSH and CDR2 is LQKENI. The germline V and J ends were trimmed by 2 bases and 3 bases, with 17 bases remaining between them. The CDR3 has 16 residues.

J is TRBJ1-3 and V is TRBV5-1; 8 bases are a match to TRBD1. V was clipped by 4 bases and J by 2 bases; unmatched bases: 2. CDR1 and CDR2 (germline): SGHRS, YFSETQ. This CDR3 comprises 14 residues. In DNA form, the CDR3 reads TGCGCCAGCAGCGAACAGGGGGCTGGAAACACCATATATTTT. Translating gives CASSEQGAGNTIYF. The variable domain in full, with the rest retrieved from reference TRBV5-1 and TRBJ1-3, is KAGVTQTPRYLIKTRGQQVTLSCSPISGHRSVSWYQQTPGQGLQFLFEYFSETQRNKGNFPGRFSGRQFSNSRSEMNVSTLELGDSALYLCASSEQGAGNTIYFGEGSWLTVV.